This entry lists 3 T cell receptor beta chains sequenced from one sample in a study of CD8+ T cells in alopecia areata. Extraction and reverse transcription of RNA yielded cDNA as the sequencing template. The assay was immunoSEQ multiplex PCR, and TCRdb's table has in-frame clones only and misses some. The table includes about 220,000 clones, around 57% detected once. Described treatment: oral pan-JAK inhibitor, 5-10 mg twice daily. The sequencing here drew on CD4+ T cells sorted from blood, taken at week 4, from a patient treated with tofacitinib. These receptors came from a human donor with alopecia areata.

The rearrangement uses TRBV29-1 and TRBJ1-2; D may be TRBD1 (5 bases). The CDR3 is 13 residues long. The V end lost 7 bases, the J end lost 2 bases, and 14 bases lay between the germline ends. Germline V gives CDR1 SQVTM, CDR2 ANQGSEA. The DNA for the CDR3 is TGCAGCGCCGGAAAGACAGCGAACTATGGCTACACCTTC. Encoded protein: CSAGKTANYGYTF.

The chain carries TRBV30 and TRBJ1-2; no firm D call. This CDR3 spans 13 amino acids. The germline V and J ends were trimmed by 2 bases and 7 bases, with 14 bases remaining between them. The V gene's germline CDR1 is GTSNPN and CDR2 SVGIG (reference sequence). CDR3 loop: CAWSRYPPPGYTF. DNA of the CDR3: TGTGCCTGGAGTAGGTATCCCCCGCCTGGCTACACCTTC.

CDR3 bases: TGTGCCAGCAGTGGCGGGGACAGGGGTTACGAGCAGTACTTC. Translation: CASSGGDRGYEQYF. The rearrangement links TRBV2 to TRBJ2-7; 10 nucleotides match TRBD1. V lost 4 bases, J lost 4 bases, and 4 bases stayed unmatched. The CDR3 sequence is 14 residues long. Germline assignment: CDR1 SNHLY and CDR2 FYNNEI. Using reference TRBV2 and TRBJ2-7 for the parts outside the CDR3, the full variable domain is EPEVTQTPSHQVTQMGQEVILRCVPISNHLYFYWYRQILGQKVEFLVSFYNNEISEKSEIFDDQFSVERPDGSNFTLKIRSTKLEDSAMYFCASSGGDRGYEQYFGPGTRLTVT.